These 15 T cell receptor beta chains originate from one sample sequenced in a study of early T cells in non-severe SARS-CoV-2 infection. MiXCR, applied by TCRdb to the 5' RACE reads, yields one record per CDR3 protein. The table shows under 140,000 distinct CDR3 sequences, with roughly 12% occurring only once. This specimen consisted of whole blood, obtained at baseline. All receptors derive from an adult who was a healthcare worker with PCR-confirmed SARS-CoV-2 infection or an uninfected control (not recorded which).

There are a few counts of this clonotype. The rearrangement links TRBV9 to TRBJ2-1; tentatively, D is TRBD1 or TRBD2 (5 bases each). The V end lost 3 bases, the J end lost 2 bases, and 18 bases lay between the germline ends. This CDR3 is built from 17 residues. Germline V gives CDR1 SGDLS, CDR2 YYNGEE. CDR3 sequence: CASSAPGGAGTYNEQFF. The DNA for the CDR3 is TGTGCCAGCAGCGCGCCCGGTGGGGCGGGCACCTACAATGAGCAGTTCTTC.

The rearrangement joins TRBV30 to TRBJ1-6; D not resolved. Germline V gene data show CDR1 as GTSNPN and CDR2 as SVGIG (reference sequence). The CDR3 runs to 14 residues. Trimming removed 2 bases from V and 4 bases from J, with 9 bases in between. CDR3 sequence: CAWSIRTYNSPLHF. CDR3 nucleotide sequence: TGTGCCTGGAGTATCCGGACTTATAATTCACCCCTCCACTTT.

This clonotype appeared a few times. The chain uses TRBV2 and TRBJ2-2, with TRBD2 matching 11 bases. The germline V gene encodes CDR1 SNHLY and CDR2 FYNNEI. J was trimmed by 0 bases and V by 6 bases; bases with no gene match: 6. The CDR3 sequence is 17 residues long. The DNA for the CDR3 is TGTGCCAGCAGGCCCGGGACTAGCGGACCGAACACCGGGGAGCTGTTTTTT. This sequence encodes CASRPGTSGPNTGELFF.

This clonotype was seen only a few times. This rearrangement joins TRBV5-1 to TRBJ1-6; 7 bases map to TRBD1. Germline lookup yields CDR1 SGHRS and CDR2 YFSETQ. The V gene end was trimmed by 4 bases and the J gene end by 9 bases; junction bases not matched to a gene: 16. The CDR3 consists of 17 residues. CDR3 bases: TGCGCCAGCAGCCGTAATTCGTACAGGGGCGGCGGTTCACCCCTCCACTTT. Protein: CASSRNSYRGGGSPLHF. The whole variable domain, filled in from reference TRBV5-1 and TRBJ1-6, reads KAGVTQTPRYLIKTRGQQVTLSCSPISGHRSVSWYQQTPGQGLQFLFEYFSETQRNKGNFPGRFSGRQFSNSRSEMNVSTLELGDSALYLCASSRNSYRGGGSPLHFGNGTRLTVT.

The chain has TRBV28 and TRBJ1-2, with D tentatively TRBD1 (6 bases). The CDR3 sequence is 16 residues long. Germline V gives CDR1 MDHEN, CDR2 SYDVKM. Trimming left V 4 bases short and J 0 bases short, with 15 bases between. In DNA form, the CDR3 reads TGTGCCAGCAGTTCTATCGGGACAAACCCTAACTATGGCTACACCTTC. Protein sequence: CASSSIGTNPNYGYTF.

This clonotype was picked up a small number of times. The chain recombines TRBV29-1 with TRBJ1-2; D remains unclear. The CDR3 contains 13 residues. CDR1 is SQVTM, CDR2 ANQGSEA, per germline. Trimming stripped 4 bases from V and 3 bases from J, with 12 bases between. The CDR3 reads CSVGGLGDYGYTF. The CDR3 DNA is TGCAGCGTTGGAGGACTTGGGGACTATGGCTACACCTTC. Full variable domain (outside the CDR3, taken from reference TRBV29-1 and TRBJ1-2): SAVISQKPSRDICQRGTSLTIQCQVDSQVTMMFWYRQQPGQSLTLIATANQGSEATYESGFVIDKFPISRPNLTFSTLTVSNMSPEDSSIYLCSVGGLGDYGYTFGSGTRLTVV.

The chain joins TRBV29-1 to TRBJ2-2; 8 bases line up with TRBD2. Germline CDR1 SQVTM, CDR2 ANQGSEA. The V gene end was trimmed by 7 bases and the J gene end by 7 bases; junction bases not matched to a gene: 14. This CDR3 contains 15 residues. CDR3 nucleotides: TGCAGCGCCAGTTACGGGAGGGCCCTCGGCGGGGAGCTGTTTTTT. It encodes CSASYGRALGGELFF.

This chain joins TRBV10-3 and TRBJ1-1; D is ambiguous. V was pared by 6 bases and J by 4 bases, with 9 bases between. The CDR3 runs 12 residues. Germline loops: CDR1 ENHRY, CDR2 SYGVKD. Here the CDR3 reads CAISLDLTEAFF. CDR3 sequence (DNA): TGTGCCATCAGCTTAGACCTCACTGAAGCTTTCTTT.

This chain joins TRBV28 and TRBJ2-4; the D gene is possibly TRBD1 (6 bases). Germline V gene data show CDR1 as MDHEN and CDR2 as SYDVKM. Trimming pared 7 bases from V and 4 bases from J, leaving 11 bases between. The CDR3 extends over 13 amino acids. CDR3 sequence (DNA): TGTGCCAGCACCGGGACACTTAAAAACATTCAGTACTTC. It encodes CASTGTLKNIQYF.

V is TRBV6-5 and J is TRBJ1-5, with D possibly TRBD1 on 6 matching bases. Trimming left V 5 bases short and J 3 bases short, with 11 bases between. Germline V gives CDR1 MNHEY, CDR2 SVGAGI. This CDR3 contains 14 residues. CDR3 sequence: CASSTGSINQPQHF. CDR3 coding DNA: TGTGCCAGCAGTACAGGGTCGATCAATCAGCCCCAGCATTTT.

This clonotype came up a few times. The chain carries TRBV5-1 and TRBJ2-1, with 8 bases aligning to TRBD1. Germline CDR1 and CDR2: SGHRS and YFSETQ. J was trimmed by 4 bases and V by 5 bases; bases with no gene match: 8. The CDR3 loop spans 15 amino acids. The DNA for the CDR3 is TGCGCCAGCAGTCCCGGGACAGGAAAGTACAATGAGCAGTTCTTC. Its translation: CASSPGTGKYNEQFF.

There are many counts of this clonotype. V and J are TRBV28 and TRBJ2-1, with unresolved D. The V gene lost 6 bases and the J gene lost 5 bases, with 14 bases spanning the gap. From germline, CDR1 is MDHEN and CDR2 SYDVKM. The CDR3 is made up of 14 amino acids. The CDR3 coding sequence is TGTGCCAGCAGCCTCCAAGGATTTAACAATGAGCAGTTCTTC. Translating it yields CASSLQGFNNEQFF.

This clonotype has only a few counts. V gene TRBV7-2 combines with J gene TRBJ2-1, with 9 bases that match TRBD2. V trimming: 4 bases; J trimming: 1 base; junction bases outside the gene matches: 5. This CDR3 comprises 16 residues. Germline V CDR1 and CDR2: SGHTA, FQGNSA. The CDR3 nucleotides read TGTGCCAGCAGCTCCCGGAGCGGGAGGTCCTACAATGAGCAGTTCTTC. Amino acids: CASSSRSGRSYNEQFF. Together with reference TRBV7-2 and TRBJ2-1, the CDR3 gives the full variable domain: GAGVSQSPSNKVTEKGKDVELRCDPISGHTALYWYRQSLGQGLEFLIYFQGNSAPDKSGLPSDRFSAERTGGSVSTLTIQRTQQEDSAVYLCASSSRSGRSYNEQFFGPGTRLTVL.

This clonotype occurred a few times. This chain links TRBV10-3 with TRBJ2-1, with D perhaps given as TRBD1 or TRBD2 (5 bases each). V lost 6 bases, J lost 7 bases, and 16 bases lay in between. The CDR3 length is 14 residues. In germline, CDR1 is ENHRY, CDR2 SYGVKD. The CDR3 here is CAIRLTRGANEQFF. The CDR3 nucleotides are TGTGCCATCAGATTAACTAGAGGGGCGAATGAGCAGTTCTTC.

This clonotype has at least ten counts. Compared with germline, one end of the junction differs, possibly owing to a read error. This chain links TRBV6-2 or TRBV6-3 with TRBJ2-7; D may be TRBD2 (5 bases). The CDR3 loop spans 14 amino acids. Germline V gene sequence: CDR1 MNHEY, CDR2 SVGEGT. The CDR3 protein is CASTYTSRDFEQYF. The CDR3 nucleotides are TGTGCCAGCACTTACACGAGCCGGGATTTCGAGCAGTACTTC.